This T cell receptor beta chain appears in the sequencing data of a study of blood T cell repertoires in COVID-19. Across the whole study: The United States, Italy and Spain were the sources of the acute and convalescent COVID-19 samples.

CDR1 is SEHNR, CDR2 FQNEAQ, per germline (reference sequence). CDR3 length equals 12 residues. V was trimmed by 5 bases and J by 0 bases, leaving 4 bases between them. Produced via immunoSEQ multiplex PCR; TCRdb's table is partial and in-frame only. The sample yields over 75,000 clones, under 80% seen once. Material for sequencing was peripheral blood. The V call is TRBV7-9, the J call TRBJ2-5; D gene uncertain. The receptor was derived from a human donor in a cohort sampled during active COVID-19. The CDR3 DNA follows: TGTGCCAGCAGCCGGTACCAAGAGACCCAGTACTTC. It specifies CASSRYQETQYF.